The 16 T cell receptor beta chains reported below all come from one sample, sequenced in a study of T cells in Graves' hyperthyroidism and ophthalmopathy. Researchers amplified the TCR beta CDR3 regions from RNA transcripts. HTBI primers were used for first-round RT-PCR of the TCR CDR3. TCRdb re-called the multiplex PCR reads with MiXCR, one entry per CDR3 protein. The sample records hundreds of thousands of distinct CDR3 sequences, just over 35% being singletons. Sample: blood. All receptors derive from a woman between 40 and 50 years old with Graves' hyperthyroidism.

The V gene is TRBV14, the J gene TRBJ2-5; TRBD1 matches 10 bases. Germline trimming cut 0 bases from V and 2 bases from J; bases unmatched to any gene: 12. Germline V gene lookup returns CDR1 SGHDN and CDR2 FVKESK. The CDR3 runs to 19 residues. The CDR3 nucleotides read TGTGCCAGCAGCCAAGAACTGACAGGGGGCCGCTTCGGACAAGAGACCCAGTACTTC. Translating it yields CASSQELTGGRFGQETQYF.

The CDR3 reads CASSHYNNEQYF. The DNA of the CDR3 is TGTGCCAGCAGCCATTACAACAATGAGCAGTACTTC. The chain joins TRBV7-2 to TRBJ2-7; the D is unclear. CDR3 length: 12 residues. V shed 5 bases and J shed 7 bases, with 12 bases lying between them. Germline V gene lookup returns CDR1 SGHTA and CDR2 FQGNSA.

This clonotype came up a few times. The chain is built from TRBV10-2 and TRBJ2-2; 9 nucleotides line up with TRBD2. The CDR3 spans 14 residues. Germline V gives CDR1 WSHSY, CDR2 SAAADI. V gave up 6 bases and J gave up 5 bases; unmatched junction bases: 4. The chain's CDR3 is CASRRLAVTGELFF. The CDR3 DNA follows: TGCGCCAGCAGACGACTAGCGGTAACCGGGGAGCTGTTTTTT.

On this clonotype itself: A much larger clone sits a single nucleotide away, making a read error possible. The chain joins TRBV5-6 to TRBJ2-7; 9 bases match TRBD2. The CDR3 has 14 amino acids. Looked up from germline, CDR1 is SGHDT and CDR2 is YYEEEE. The CDR3 DNA is TGTGCCAGCAGCCTGACTAGCGGAAACTACGAGCAGTGCTTC. Protein product: CASSLTSGNYEQCF. Based on the CDR3 plus reference TRBV5-6 and TRBJ2-7, the full variable domain is DAGVTQSPTHLIKTRGQQVTLRCSPKSGHDTVSWYQQALGQGPQFIFQYYEEEERQRGNFPDRFSGHQFPNYSSELNVNALLLGDSALYLCASSLTSGNYEQCFGPGTRLTVT.

With respect to this clonotype: Since a much larger clone is just one base distant, this may be a read error. The V and J genes are TRBV11-2 and TRBJ1-4; 10 bases are shared with TRBD1. Germline assignment: CDR1 SGHAT and CDR2 FQNNGV. This CDR3 comprises 16 residues. This chain's CDR3 is CASSLDGTGEVEKLLF. The CDR3, as DNA: TGTGCCAGCAGCTTAGATGGGACAGGGGAGGTCGAAAAACTGCTTTTT.

The rearrangement joins TRBV6-1 to TRBJ1-2; D is uncertain. Trimming pared 2 bases from V and 8 bases from J, leaving 12 bases between. CDR3 length: 13 residues. Germline CDR1 and CDR2: MNHNS and SASEGT. In DNA form, the CDR3 reads TGTGCCAGCAGTGAAATACTCCAAGGAGGCTACACCTTC. The encoded protein is CASSEILQGGYTF.

Comments on this clonotype: A much larger clonotype is one base distant, so this may be a read error. The V and J genes are TRBV2 and TRBJ1-5; 9 positions agree with TRBD1. This CDR3 is built from 15 residues. The trim removed 6 bases at V and 9 bases at J, leaving 12 bases unmatched. Germline CDR1 SNHLY, CDR2 FYNNEI. The CDR3 protein is CASSYGTGSGRPQHF. The CDR3 nucleotides are TGTGCCAGCAGCTACGGGACAGGGAGCGGACGGCCCCAGCATTTT.

This clonotype came up a few times. The rearrangement uses TRBV7-9 and TRBJ1-4, with 9 bases matching TRBD1. Germline lookup yields CDR1 SEHNR and CDR2 FQNEAQ (reference sequence). J gave up 5 bases and V 5 bases, and 15 bases lay outside the gene matches. This CDR3 has 18 amino acids. Here the CDR3 DNA reads TGTGCCAGCAGCCCCAAGCCGTGGGGACAGGGAAAAAATGAAAAACTGTTTTTT. As protein: CASSPKPWGQGKNEKLFF.

This clonotype occurred many times. V gene TRBV2 combines with J gene TRBJ1-4; TRBD1 aligns across 7 bases. Germline CDR1 reads SNHLY; CDR2 reads FYNNEI. CDR3 length equals 12 residues. J gave up 8 bases and V 8 bases, and 5 bases lay outside the gene matches. CDR3 amino acids: CASHRGGEKLFF. The CDR3 DNA follows: TGTGCCAGCCACAGGGGAGGGGAAAAACTGTTTTTT.

This clonotype was seen only a few times. The chain combines TRBV20-1 with TRBJ1-1; tentative D call: TRBD1 (5 bases). Germline V gene sequence: CDR1 DFQATT, CDR2 SNEGSKA (reference sequence). The CDR3 spans 12 residues. Trimming pared 6 bases from V and 8 bases from J, leaving 16 bases between. CDR3 sequence (DNA): TGCAGTGCCAGCACCCCCGGGACGGAAGCTTTCTTT. Encoded protein: CSASTPGTEAFF.

Notes on this clonotype: One junction end does not reproduce the germline sequence, and a read error may be involved. This chain joins TRBV24-1 and TRBJ1-6; a possible D gene is TRBD1 (6 bases). Germline V gene lookup returns CDR1 KGHDR and CDR2 SFDVKD. CDR3 length: 13 amino acids. CDR3 DNA sequence: TGTGCCACCAGTGATTCACAGGGTGCACCCCGCCACTTT. Protein product: CATSDSQGAPRHF.

This clonotype was observed many times. The gene calls are TRBV7-8 and TRBJ1-1, with no clear D. Per germline, CDR1 SGHVS and CDR2 FQNEAQ. CDR3 length: 18 residues. The V end lost 1 base, the J end lost 6 bases, and 24 bases lay between the germline ends. The CDR3 reads CASSLVPRPGGRKAEAFF. CDR3 DNA sequence: TGTGCCAGCAGCTTAGTCCCTAGGCCGGGCGGTAGAAAAGCTGAAGCTTTCTTT. The whole variable domain, filled in from reference TRBV7-8 and TRBJ1-1, reads GAGVSQSPRYKVAKRGQDVALRCDPISGHVSLFWYQQALGQGPEFLTYFQNEAQLDKSGLPSDRFFAERPEGSVSTLKIQRTQQEDSAVYLCASSLVPRPGGRKAEAFFGQGTRLTVV.

This clonotype was counted only a few times. CDR3 in amino acids: CASSGVHTPLYEQYF. The CDR3 DNA follows: TGTGCCAGCAGCGGGGTCCATACCCCCCTCTACGAGCAGTACTTC. The V call is TRBV5-5, the J call TRBJ2-7; D ambiguous. The V gene's germline CDR1 is SGHKS and CDR2 YYEKEE (reference sequence). V was pared by 4 bases and J by 3 bases, with 17 bases between. This CDR3 has 15 amino acids.

The chain employs TRBV7-3 and TRBJ2-7; no clear D. CDR3 length: 14 amino acids. CDR1 is SGHTA, CDR2 FQGTGA, per germline. V lost 3 bases and J 7 bases, leaving 16 bases between the germline ends. The CDR3 sequence is CASSFPRAPNEQYF. CDR3 coding DNA: TGTGCCAGCAGCTTTCCCCGAGCTCCAAATGAGCAGTACTTC.

As to this clonotype: Its ends do not fully match the called genes, so a read error is possible. The rearrangement uses TRBV7-7 and TRBJ2-2; 7 nucleotides align to TRBD1. CDR1 and CDR2 (germline): SSHAT, FNYEAQ (reference sequence). The CDR3 length is 15 residues. CDR3 sequence: CASSLLGGSGGELFF. CDR3 sequence (DNA): TGTGCTAGCAGCCTTCTAGGGGGCTCGGGCGGGGAGCTGTTTTTT.

The chain uses TRBV15 and TRBJ1-1; D unclear. This CDR3 has 13 residues. Germline V gene data show CDR1 as LNHNV and CDR2 as YYDKDF (reference sequence). The V gene lost 3 bases and the J gene lost 3 bases, with 8 bases spanning the gap. CDR3 region: CATSSGRDTEAFF. CDR3 coding DNA: TGTGCCACCAGCAGTGGACGGGACACTGAAGCTTTCTTT.